This T cell receptor beta chain originates from a study of CD8 T cells in Susac syndrome. This CDR3 has 13 residues. Trimming cost V 4 bases and J 13 bases, with 19 bases left between them. With random hexamers, roughly 0.45 to 1 ug RNA was reverse transcribed. Amplification of TCR beta CDR3 was carried out by immunoSEQ multiplex PCR, which covered 54 Vbeta and 13 Jbeta segments. A single record per CDR3 protein comes from TCRdb applying MiXCR to the immunoSEQ multiplex PCR reads. The sample contains some 120,000 distinct CDR3 sequences, about 95% of which appear only once. From blood CD8+ and CD4+ T cells, the TCR beta chain was sequenced. Healthy donors matched for age and sex were used as controls.

The clonotype comes from a human donor in good health. The chain carries TRBV23-1 and TRBJ1-1; a weak D match, TRBD1 (6 bases). TRBV23-1 is annotated as an ORF whose role is uncertain. Sequencing was carried out using CD4+ T cells from PBMCs. The chain's CDR3 is CASSPGVALKLFF. In DNA, the CDR3 is TGCGCCAGCAGTCCAGGGGTGGCACTGAAGCTTTTCTTT.